Below are 29 T cell receptor beta chains sequenced from a single sample in a study of T cells in Graves' hyperthyroidism and ophthalmopathy. Using RNA transcripts as the source, TCR beta CDR3 regions were amplified. In the first-round RT-PCR of the TCR CDR3, the HTBI primer set was used. TCRdb re-analysed the multiplex PCR reads in MiXCR, keeping a single row per CDR3 protein. The sample comprises 700,000 to 850,000 distinct CDR3 sequences, approximately 40% of which are singletons, and around a third rests with the top ten. Material: blood. All receptors come from a woman aged 40 to 55 with Graves' hyperthyroidism.

This clonotype is a singleton in its sample. The V gene is TRBV19, the J gene TRBJ1-4, with a possible D match to TRBD1 (6 bases). This CDR3 contains 12 residues. CDR1 is LNHDA and CDR2 is SQIVND in the germline V gene (reference sequence). The V and J ends lost 9 bases and 8 bases respectively, with 13 bases between them. The CDR3 DNA reads as TGTGCCAGCACTTCAGGGGACGAAAAACTGTTTTTT. Amino acids: CASTSGDEKLFF.

This clonotype was found a few times. The chain joins TRBV2 to TRBJ1-1, with D unresolved. The CDR3 consists of 17 residues. Per the germline V gene, CDR1 is SNHLY and CDR2 is FYNNEI. The ends were cut back, 7 bases at V and 7 bases at J, with 28 bases in the middle. DNA for the CDR3: TGTGCCAGCATCACCTCCCCTAATAGAAGGGTAATGGGTGAAGCTTTCTTT. Its translation: CASITSPNRRVMGEAFF.

This chain connects TRBV6-1 to TRBJ2-5; unclear D gene. V was trimmed by 1 base and J by 7 bases, leaving 13 bases between them. This CDR3 is built from 14 residues. Germline assignment: CDR1 MNHNS and CDR2 SASEGT. The chain's CDR3 is CASSEGSDPLTQYF. In nucleotides, the CDR3 is TGTGCCAGCAGTGAAGGTTCGGACCCGTTGACCCAGTACTTC.

V gene TRBV30 combines with J gene TRBJ2-6, with D perhaps matching TRBD1 or TRBD2 (5 bases each). The CDR3 contains 13 residues. V was trimmed by 4 bases and J by 10 bases, leaving 14 bases between them. The germline CDR1 and CDR2 sequences are GTSNPN and SVGIG (reference sequence). As DNA, the CDR3 is TGTGCCTGGACTCTCCTGGGGGTAAACGTCCTGACTTTC. Encoded protein: CAWTLLGVNVLTF.

CDR3 residues: CASTILGYAVDRGYGGYTF. CDR3 DNA: TGTGCCAGCACGATACTTGGGTACGCGGTCGACAGGGGCTACGGTGGCTACACCTTC. J is TRBJ1-2 and V is TRBV7-9; 8 nucleotides match TRBD1. Trimming removed 7 bases from V and 7 bases from J; junction bases left unmatched: 26. Germline-derived CDR1 and CDR2 are SEHNR and FQNEAQ (reference sequence). The CDR3 totals 19 residues.

The genes are TRBV28 and TRBJ2-5; 9 nucleotides align to TRBD2. V was pared by 3 bases and J by 4 bases, with 6 bases of the junction left unmatched. Germline values: CDR1 MDHEN, CDR2 SYDVKM. The CDR3 is 15 amino acids. The CDR3 coding sequence is TGTGCCAGCAGTTTGCAGCGGGGGGCGGCAGAGACCCAGTACTTC. Its protein product is CASSLQRGAAETQYF.

This clonotype was recorded only once. This chain joins TRBV20-1 and TRBJ2-7, with 8 bases matching TRBD2. Trimming at V came to 4 bases and at J to 0 bases, leaving 5 bases not matched to a gene. The CDR3 totals 14 residues. CDR1 is DFQATT, CDR2 SNEGSKA, per germline (reference sequence). CDR3 region: CSATSGGDSYEQYF. Here the CDR3 DNA reads TGCAGTGCTACCAGCGGGGGTGACTCCTACGAGCAGTACTTC.

This clonotype was seen a single time. V usage is TRBV2 and J usage is TRBJ2-7; 8 bases line up with TRBD2. The CDR3 is 15 amino acids. V shed 11 bases, J shed 0 bases, and the junction held 12 bases outside the gene matches. Germline V CDR1 and CDR2: SNHLY, FYNNEI. CDR3 bases: TGTGCCGGCTGCCTTAGCGGGGTGATCTCCTACGAGCAGTACTTC. This gives the protein CAGCLSGVISYEQYF.

Worth noting for this clonotype: A single base separates this from a much larger clone, so it may be a read error. Here the CDR3 omits its conserved ending phenylalanine or tryptophan, so a read error is the likely source. The genes are TRBV7-8 and TRBJ1-3; the D gene is possibly TRBD1 (6 bases). V lost 1 base, J lost 2 bases, and 9 bases lay in between. CDR1 SGHVS and CDR2 FQNEAQ come from the germline V gene. The CDR3 has 15 amino acids. The DNA of the CDR3 is TGTGCCAGCAGCTTAGGACAGGCCCCTGGAAACACCATATATTCT. Protein sequence: CASSLGQAPGNTIYS.

This clonotype was counted at least ten times. This rearrangement joins TRBV20-1 to TRBJ1-1; D may be TRBD1 (6 bases). This CDR3 has 14 amino acids. V gave up 4 bases and J gave up 4 bases, with 16 bases separating them. Germline V gives CDR1 DFQATT, CDR2 SNEGSKA (reference sequence). CDR3 sequence: CSATGQSGGTEAFF. The CDR3 DNA sequence: TGCAGTGCTACCGGACAGTCGGGTGGCACTGAAGCTTTCTTT.

This clonotype was recorded many times. The V and J genes are TRBV2 and TRBJ2-7; D gene unclear. Germline lookup yields CDR1 SNHLY and CDR2 FYNNEI. V was clipped by 8 bases and J by 1 base, with 9 bases between them. This CDR3 has 12 amino acids. CDR3 residues: CASWESSYEQYF. CDR3 coding DNA: TGTGCCAGCTGGGAAAGTTCCTACGAGCAGTACTTC.

The J gene is TRBJ2-5, the V gene TRBV20-1, with D perhaps TRBD2 (6 bases). CDR3 size: 12 residues. The V gene's germline CDR1 is DFQATT and CDR2 SNEGSKA (reference sequence). V lost 5 bases, J lost 5 bases, and 12 bases lay in between. The CDR3, as DNA: TGCAGTGCTGGACCGGGAGCGGAGACCCAGTACTTC. Residues: CSAGPGAETQYF.

This rearrangement joins TRBV7-8 to TRBJ2-2, with TRBD1 matching over 9 bases. This CDR3 comprises 15 residues. The germline V gene encodes CDR1 SGHVS and CDR2 FQNEAQ. V gave up 5 bases and J gave up 4 bases; unmatched junction bases: 5. The CDR3 loop is CASSTGTGSTGELFF. In DNA form, the CDR3 reads TGTGCCAGCAGCACTGGGACAGGGAGCACCGGGGAGCTGTTTTTT.

The chain joins TRBV19 to TRBJ2-2; 11 bases agree with TRBD2. Germline loops: CDR1 LNHDA, CDR2 SQIVND (reference sequence). The CDR3 is 15 residues long. Unmatched junction bases numbered 5, after V lost 3 bases and J lost 8 bases. The CDR3 here is CASSILGTSGGELFF. CDR3 DNA sequence: TGTGCCAGTAGTATCCTCGGGACTAGCGGAGGGGAGCTGTTTTTT.

A single count supports this clonotype. A read error may account for a junction end that differs from germline. This chain links TRBV7-2 with TRBJ1-5; D is possibly TRBD1 (5 bases). Germline CDR1 is SGHTA and CDR2 is FQGNSA. The CDR3 covers 17 residues. The CDR3 here is CASSQEYKSTVPRPQHF. In DNA, the CDR3 is TGCGCCAGCAGCCAAGAGTACAAATCGACAGTCCCGAGGCCCCAGCATTTT. Complete variable domain (other parts from reference TRBV7-2 and TRBJ1-5): GAGVSQSPSNKVTEKGKDVELRCDPISGHTALYWYRQSLGQGLEFLIYFQGNSAPDKSGLPSDRFSAERTGGSVSTLTIQRTQQEDSAVYLCASSQEYKSTVPRPQHFGDGTRLSIL.

This chain uses TRBV12-3 or TRBV12-4 with TRBJ1-5; TRBD1 might be the D (6 bases). Trimming shortened V by 0 bases and J by 8 bases, and 11 bases separated the two germline ends. This CDR3 is 14 amino acids long. The CDR3 DNA reads as TGTGCCAGCAGTTTAGCTGCCTCAGGGGAGCCCCAGCATTTT. Its translation is CASSLAASGEPQHF.

V is TRBV20-1 and J is TRBJ2-5; TRBD2 matches at 12 bases. This CDR3 region has 13 residues. After removal of 6 bases from V and 7 bases from J, the junction contained 6 bases not matched to a gene. Germline loops: CDR1 DFQATT, CDR2 SNEGSKA (reference sequence). The CDR3 sequence: CSAKTSGSGTQYF. The CDR3 DNA follows: TGCAGTGCCAAGACTAGCGGGAGTGGGACCCAGTACTTC.

The rearrangement links TRBV20-1 to TRBJ2-5; D assignment may be TRBD1 or TRBD2 (5 bases each). CDR1 is DFQATT and CDR2 is SNEGSKA in the germline V gene (reference sequence). The CDR3 is 16 amino acids. Trimming shortened V by 3 bases and J by 9 bases, and 26 bases separated the two germline ends. This CDR3 reads CSARSRGQGPQVAQYF. DNA for the CDR3: TGCAGTGCTAGGTCCCGGGGCCAGGGTCCTCAGGTGGCCCAGTACTTC.

This clonotype has at least ten counts. The chain combines TRBV29-1 with TRBJ1-1, with D possibly matching TRBD1 (6 bases). The CDR3 runs to 13 residues. In germline, CDR1 is SQVTM, CDR2 ANQGSEA. The V end lost 4 bases, the J end lost 2 bases, and 11 bases lay between the germline ends. The CDR3 is CSVVVQGNTEAFF. DNA of the CDR3: TGCAGCGTTGTAGTACAGGGAAACACTGAAGCTTTCTTT.

The chain employs TRBV5-4 and TRBJ2-7; D is undetermined. The CDR3 totals 14 residues. Germline V lookup: CDR1 SGHNT, CDR2 YYREEE (reference sequence). Trimming cost V 1 base and J 2 bases, with 10 bases left between them. CDR3 DNA sequence: TGTGCCAGCAGCTTGAAAGGTGGGGCCTACGAGCAGTACTTC. Residues: CASSLKGGAYEQYF.

This clonotype was seen ten or more times. The CDR3 is CASSWVGQTEAFF. The CDR3 nucleotides are TGTGCCAGCAGTTGGGTAGGTCAAACTGAAGCTTTCTTT. V gene TRBV2 combines with J gene TRBJ1-1; no clear D. Trimming took 5 bases from V and 5 from J, leaving 12 bases between them. Germline V gives CDR1 SNHLY, CDR2 FYNNEI. The CDR3 is made up of 13 amino acids.

The chain couples TRBV19 to TRBJ1-1, with TRBD1 as a possible D gene (5 bases). V lost 7 bases and J lost 5, with 17 bases in between. This CDR3 contains 14 residues. Looked up from germline, CDR1 is LNHDA and CDR2 is SQIVND (reference sequence). The CDR3 spells CASTVRGGGTEAFF. DNA of the CDR3: TGTGCCAGTACCGTTCGGGGGGGGGGGACTGAAGCTTTCTTT. Using reference TRBV19 and TRBJ1-1 for the parts outside the CDR3, the full variable domain is DGGITQSPKYLFRKEGQNVTLSCEQNLNHDAMYWYRQDPGQGLRLIYYSQIVNDFQKGDIAEGYSVSREKKESFPLTVTSAQKNPTAFYLCASTVRGGGTEAFFGQGTRLTVV.

In the case of this clonotype: This may be a read error: a much more frequent sequence differs by one nucleotide. The chain has TRBV9 and TRBJ2-6; possibly TRBD2 for D (5 bases). The CDR3 is made up of 16 amino acids. V was shortened by 6 bases and J by 2 bases, with 15 bases between the two germline ends. Germline V lookup: CDR1 SGDLS, CDR2 YYNGEE. The CDR3 is CASIDTGDPGANVLTF. Here the CDR3 DNA reads TGTGCCAGCATCGATACCGGGGATCCTGGGGCCAACGTCCTGACTTTC.

The rearrangement joins TRBV4-2 to TRBJ1-1; D gene ambiguous. V dropped 0 bases and J dropped 2 bases, with 7 bases sitting between them. The CDR3 totals 14 residues. Germline lookup yields CDR1 LGHNA and CDR2 YNFKEQ. The CDR3 protein is CASSQETKNTEAFF. Here the CDR3 DNA reads TGTGCCAGCAGCCAAGAAACGAAAAACACTGAAGCTTTCTTT.

The chain's CDR3 is CASRMGSGGTEAFF. Written as DNA, the CDR3 is TGTGCCAGTAGAATGGGTTCCGGGGGCACTGAAGCTTTCTTT. The chain employs TRBV19 and TRBJ1-1; D perhaps matches TRBD1 (5 bases). The CDR3 is made up of 14 amino acids. The germline CDR1 and CDR2 sequences are LNHDA and SQIVND (reference sequence). Trimming left V 6 bases short and J 4 bases short, with 15 bases between.

The chain links TRBV7-6 to TRBJ2-5; the match to TRBD1 covers 8 bases. Germline V lookup: CDR1 SGHVS, CDR2 FNYEAQ. Trimming cost V 6 bases and J 5 bases; bases outside gene matches: 11. The CDR3 runs to 15 residues. The CDR3 bases are TGTGCCAGCAGGGTTCCGGGACAGGCTCTGGAGACCCAGTACTTC. Translation gives CASRVPGQALETQYF.

This clonotype was found a few times. The genes are TRBV6-5 and TRBJ1-4; weak D call: TRBD1 (6 bases). Deletions cut 6 bases from V and 4 bases from J, with 15 bases between. The CDR3 has 15 residues. Germline CDR1 and CDR2: MNHEY and SVGAGI. Here the CDR3 reads CASRSAGTLNEKLFF. CDR3 coding DNA: TGTGCCAGCAGGAGCGCCGGGACACTTAATGAAAAACTGTTTTTT.

The sample holds many counts of this clonotype. This rearrangement joins TRBV29-1 to TRBJ2-5; a weak D match, TRBD2 (6 bases). CDR1 and CDR2 from the germline V gene are SQVTM and ANQGSEA. V was cut by 4 bases and J by 2 bases, with 14 bases left in between. The CDR3 is made up of 14 amino acids. CDR3 DNA sequence: TGCAGCGTTGTTCTGGGGACTTCACAAGAGACCCAGTACTTC. Translating it yields CSVVLGTSQETQYF.

This clonotype has just one count. The chain employs TRBV12-3 or TRBV12-4 and TRBJ2-5; 9 bases line up with TRBD2. Trimming cost V 2 bases and J 6 bases; bases outside gene matches: 25. CDR3 size: 21 residues. In DNA, the CDR3 is TGTGCCAGCAGTTTACAGGGGGATCTAGCGGGACTAGGCTTCAGCGTAAAGACCCAGTACTTC. As protein: CASSLQGDLAGLGFSVKTQYF.